The rows below give T cell receptor beta chains drawn from one sample of a study of shared clonotypes between healthy human individuals. Only in-frame clones appear in the TCRdb table, and some are missing; sequencing was by immunoSEQ multiplex PCR. The sample includes about 180,000 clones, approximately 95% seen only once; the top ten take 0.067%. Sequences were obtained from naive CD4+ T cells sorted from blood. Source of these receptors: a woman aged 30 to 39 in good health. Each CDR3 is given with its conserved first and last residue. Fields, in order: CDR3 protein, CDR3 DNA, clone size, V gene, D gene, J gene. D genes are given only for firm matches. Clone size appears in some rows only: once, few, many, or a class for an expanded clone.

cdr3_aa: CASIAEVDSPLHF; cdr3_nt: TGTGCCAGCATTGCGGAGGTTGATTCACCCCTCCACTTT; clone_size: .; v_call: TRBV28; d_call: .; j_call: TRBJ1-6
cdr3_aa: CASSLGDSSSYEQYF; cdr3_nt: TGTGCCAGCAGCTTAGGGGACTCCAGCTCCTACGAGCAGTACTTC; clone_size: .; v_call: TRBV11-3; d_call: .; j_call: TRBJ2-7
cdr3_aa: CASSSGREGSTEAFF; cdr3_nt: TGTGCCAGCAGCTCAGGCCGCGAGGGGAGCACTGAAGCTTTCTTT; clone_size: .; v_call: TRBV13; d_call: .; j_call: TRBJ1-1
cdr3_aa: CASSPGTSYEQYF; cdr3_nt: TGTGCCAGCAGCCCTGGGACTAGCTACGAGCAGTACTTC; clone_size: .; v_call: TRBV13; d_call: TRBD2; j_call: TRBJ2-7
cdr3_aa: CASSLSTGNTIYF; cdr3_nt: TGTGCCAGCAGCTTATCGACAGGGAACACCATATATTTT; clone_size: few; v_call: TRBV7-9; d_call: TRBD1; j_call: TRBJ1-3
cdr3_aa: CASSLGQVGGYTF; cdr3_nt: TGTGCCAGCAGTTTGGGACAGGTCGGAGGCTACACCTTC; clone_size: .; v_call: TRBV5-8; d_call: TRBD1; j_call: TRBJ1-2
cdr3_aa: CASSQPVTSGRVNEQYF; cdr3_nt: TGCGCCAGCAGCCAACCTGTGACTAGCGGGAGAGTCAACGAGCAGTACTTC; clone_size: .; v_call: TRBV4-1; d_call: TRBD2; j_call: TRBJ2-7
cdr3_aa: CASSLDLADSDGYTF; cdr3_nt: TGTGCCAGCAGCTTGGACCTCGCCGATTCGGATGGCTACACCTTC; clone_size: .; v_call: TRBV5-4; d_call: .; j_call: TRBJ1-2
cdr3_aa: CASSFPRGGGYTEAFF; cdr3_nt: TGTGCCAGCAGTTTCCCAAGGGGGGGAGGATACACTGAAGCTTTCTTT; clone_size: .; v_call: TRBV28; d_call: .; j_call: TRBJ1-1
cdr3_aa: CASGIRQGGAYEQYF; cdr3_nt: TGTGCCAGTGGTATCAGACAGGGGGGTGCCTACGAGCAGTACTTC; clone_size: .; v_call: TRBV19; d_call: TRBD1; j_call: TRBJ2-7
cdr3_aa: CASSLAGDTEAFF; cdr3_nt: TGCGCCAGCAGCTTGGCGGGAGACACTGAAGCTTTCTTT; clone_size: .; v_call: TRBV5-1; d_call: .; j_call: TRBJ1-1
cdr3_aa: CASSTGTSDSYEQYF; cdr3_nt: TGCGCCAGCAGTACCGGGACTAGCGACTCCTACGAGCAGTACTTC; clone_size: .; v_call: TRBV5-1; d_call: TRBD2; j_call: TRBJ2-7
cdr3_aa: CASSFDRAQETQYF; cdr3_nt: TGTGCCAGCAGCTTCGACAGGGCCCAAGAGACCCAGTACTTC; clone_size: .; v_call: TRBV7-9; d_call: TRBD1; j_call: TRBJ2-5
cdr3_aa: CASRLDTEAFF; cdr3_nt: TGTGCCAGCAGACTGGACACTGAAGCTTTCTTT; clone_size: .; v_call: TRBV28; d_call: .; j_call: TRBJ1-1
cdr3_aa: CASSLWENTEAFF; cdr3_nt: TGCGCCAGCAGCTTGTGGGAGAACACTGAAGCTTTCTTT; clone_size: .; v_call: TRBV5-1; d_call: .; j_call: TRBJ1-1
cdr3_aa: CASSLRMYGYTF; cdr3_nt: TGTGCCAGCAGTTTGAGAATGTATGGCTACACCTTC; clone_size: few; v_call: TRBV28; d_call: .; j_call: TRBJ1-2
cdr3_aa: CASRVLDSSYEQYF; cdr3_nt: TGTGCCAGCAGAGTCCTGGACAGCTCCTACGAGCAGTACTTC; clone_size: few; v_call: TRBV6-5; d_call: .; j_call: TRBJ2-7
cdr3_aa: CASSFQTGQGADNEQFF; cdr3_nt: TGCGCCAGCAGCTTCCAGACCGGACAGGGGGCGGACAATGAGCAGTTCTTC; clone_size: .; v_call: TRBV5-1; d_call: TRBD1; j_call: TRBJ2-1
cdr3_aa: CASSLTNDNEQFF; cdr3_nt: TGTGCCAGCAGCTTAACAAACGACAATGAGCAGTTCTTC; clone_size: .; v_call: TRBV7-8; d_call: .; j_call: TRBJ2-1
cdr3_aa: CASSPDRDYGYTF; cdr3_nt: TGTGCCAGCAGCCCAGACAGGGACTATGGCTACACCTTC; clone_size: .; v_call: TRBV6-5; d_call: TRBD1; j_call: TRBJ1-2
cdr3_aa: CASSPTGSTPRTSTDTQYF; cdr3_nt: TGTGCCAGCTCACCAACGGGGAGTACGCCCCGCACGAGCACAGATACGCAGTATTTT; clone_size: .; v_call: TRBV18; d_call: .; j_call: TRBJ2-3
cdr3_aa: CASSGQVAKNIQYF; cdr3_nt: TGTGCCAGCAGTGGACAGGTCGCCAAAAACATTCAGTACTTC; clone_size: .; v_call: TRBV2; d_call: .; j_call: TRBJ2-4
cdr3_aa: CASSFLWGAEQYF; cdr3_nt: TGTGCCAGCAGCTTCTTGTGGGGTGCCGAGCAGTACTTC; clone_size: .; v_call: TRBV27; d_call: .; j_call: TRBJ2-7
cdr3_aa: CASSLFEVGQGSTEAFF; cdr3_nt: TGTGCCAGCAGCTTATTTGAAGTCGGCCAGGGCAGTACTGAAGCTTTCTTT; clone_size: .; v_call: TRBV13; d_call: .; j_call: TRBJ1-1
cdr3_aa: CASSLGTGLYEQYF; cdr3_nt: TGTGCCAGCAGCTTAGGGACAGGGTTATACGAGCAGTACTTC; clone_size: .; v_call: TRBV7-4; d_call: TRBD1; j_call: TRBJ2-7
cdr3_aa: CSVGGETQYF; cdr3_nt: TGCAGCGTTGGAGGAGAGACCCAGTACTTC; clone_size: .; v_call: TRBV29-1; d_call: .; j_call: TRBJ2-5
cdr3_aa: CASSRGTNYGYTF; cdr3_nt: TGTGCCAGTAGTAGGGGTACTAACTATGGCTACACCTTC; clone_size: once; v_call: TRBV19; d_call: .; j_call: TRBJ1-2